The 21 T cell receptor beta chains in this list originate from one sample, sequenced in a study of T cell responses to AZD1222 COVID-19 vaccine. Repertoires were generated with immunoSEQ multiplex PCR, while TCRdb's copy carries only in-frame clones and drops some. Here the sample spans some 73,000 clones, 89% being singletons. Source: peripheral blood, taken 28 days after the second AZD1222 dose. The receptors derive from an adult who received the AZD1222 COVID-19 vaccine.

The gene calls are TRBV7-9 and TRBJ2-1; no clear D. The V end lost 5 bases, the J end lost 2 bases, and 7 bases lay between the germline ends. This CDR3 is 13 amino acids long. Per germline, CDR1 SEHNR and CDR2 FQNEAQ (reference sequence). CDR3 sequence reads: CASSQGTYNEQFF. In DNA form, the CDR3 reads TGTGCCAGCAGCCAAGGGACCTACAATGAGCAGTTCTTC.

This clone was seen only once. Here the CDR3 DNA reads TGTGCCAGCAGCTTAGAAAAGTCTGGCGAGCAGTACGTC. It encodes CASSLEKSGEQYV. The gene calls are TRBV7-9 and TRBJ2-7, with D uncertain. Trimming cost V 1 base and J 6 bases, with 10 bases left between them. The CDR3 length is 13 residues. The germline gives CDR1 SEHNR, CDR2 FQNEAQ (reference sequence).

The DNA of the CDR3 is TGTGCCAGCTCACCAGGAGGGGGCACAGATACGCAGTATTTT. Its protein is CASSPGGGTDTQYF. The chain employs TRBV18 and TRBJ2-3; D might be TRBD2 (6 bases). The CDR3 is made up of 14 amino acids. Trimming removed 2 bases at V and 1 base at J, with 7 bases between. Germline CDR1 reads KGHSH; CDR2 reads LQKENI.

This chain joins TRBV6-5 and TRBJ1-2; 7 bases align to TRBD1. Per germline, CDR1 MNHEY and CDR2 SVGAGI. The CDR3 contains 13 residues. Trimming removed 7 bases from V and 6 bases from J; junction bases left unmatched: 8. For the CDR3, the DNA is TGTGCCAGCACCAGGGACAGTCGGAATGGCTACACCTTC. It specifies CASTRDSRNGYTF.

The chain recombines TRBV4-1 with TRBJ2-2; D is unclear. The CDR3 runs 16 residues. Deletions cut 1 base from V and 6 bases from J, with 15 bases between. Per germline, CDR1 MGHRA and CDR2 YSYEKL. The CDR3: CASSQGAFGVAGELFF. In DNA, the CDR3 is TGCGCCAGCAGCCAAGGGGCCTTTGGGGTCGCCGGGGAGCTGTTTTTT.

The CDR3 here is CASSKPGTTYEQYV. CDR3 DNA sequence: TGTGCCAGCAGCAAACCAGGGACAACCTACGAGCAGTACGTC. This chain uses TRBV21-1 with TRBJ2-7; TRBD1, as called in the table, went unchecked against the DNA. TRBV21-1 is reported as a pseudogene. This CDR3 contains 14 residues.

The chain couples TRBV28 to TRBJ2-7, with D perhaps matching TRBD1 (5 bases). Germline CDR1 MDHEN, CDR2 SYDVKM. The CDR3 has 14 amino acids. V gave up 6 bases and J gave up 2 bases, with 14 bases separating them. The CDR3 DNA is TGTGCCAGCAGGCCTTCACGGACACCCTACGAGCAGTACTTC. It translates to CASRPSRTPYEQYF. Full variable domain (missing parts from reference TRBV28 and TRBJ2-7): DVKVTQSSRYLVKRTGEKVFLECVQDMDHENMFWYRQDPGLGLRLIYFSYDVKMKEKGDIPEGYSVSREKKERFSLILESASTNQTSMYLCASRPSRTPYEQYFGPGTRLTVT.

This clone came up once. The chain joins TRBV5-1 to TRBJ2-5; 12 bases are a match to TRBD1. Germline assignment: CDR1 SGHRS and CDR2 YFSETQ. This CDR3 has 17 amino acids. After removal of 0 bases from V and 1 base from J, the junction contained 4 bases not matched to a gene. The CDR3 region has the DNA TGCGCCAGCAGCTTGGGGGACAGGGGGCGAATCCAAGAGACCCAGTACTTC. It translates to CASSLGDRGRIQETQYF.

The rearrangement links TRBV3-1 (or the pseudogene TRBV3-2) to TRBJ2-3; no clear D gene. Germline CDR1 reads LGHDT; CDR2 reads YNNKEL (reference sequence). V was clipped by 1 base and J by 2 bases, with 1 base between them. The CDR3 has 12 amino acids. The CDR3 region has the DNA TGTGCCAGCAGCCAAGTCACAGATACGCAGTATTTT. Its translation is CASSQVTDTQYF.

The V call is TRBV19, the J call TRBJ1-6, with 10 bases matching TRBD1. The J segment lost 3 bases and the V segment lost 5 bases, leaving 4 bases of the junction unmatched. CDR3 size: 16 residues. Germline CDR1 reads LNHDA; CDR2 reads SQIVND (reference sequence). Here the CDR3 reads CASSFRDRGYNSPLHF. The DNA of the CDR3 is TGTGCCAGTAGTTTCCGGGACAGGGGCTATAATTCACCCCTCCACTTT.

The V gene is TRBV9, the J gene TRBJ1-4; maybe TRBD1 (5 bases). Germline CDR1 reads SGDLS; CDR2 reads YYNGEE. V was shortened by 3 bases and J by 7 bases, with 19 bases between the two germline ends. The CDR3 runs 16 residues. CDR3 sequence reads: CASSGSVGVTGEKLFF. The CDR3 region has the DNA TGTGCCAGCAGCGGATCCGTAGGGGTGACCGGTGAAAAACTGTTTTTT.

CDR3 sequence reads: CASRGQGVYGYTF. In DNA, the CDR3 is TGTGCCAGCAGAGGACAGGGGGTCTATGGCTACACCTTC. This chain connects TRBV27 to TRBJ1-2, with TRBD1 identical over 10 bases. Germline trimming cut 6 bases from V and 4 bases from J; bases unmatched to any gene: 2. The CDR3 sequence is 13 residues long. Germline CDR1 is MNHEY and CDR2 is SMNVEV (reference sequence).

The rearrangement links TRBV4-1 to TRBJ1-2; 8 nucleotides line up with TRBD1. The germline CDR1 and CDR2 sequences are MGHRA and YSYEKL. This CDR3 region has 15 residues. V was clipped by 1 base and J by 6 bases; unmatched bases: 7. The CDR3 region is CASSQGGQAIHGYTF. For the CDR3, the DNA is TGCGCCAGCAGCCAAGGGGGACAGGCCATTCATGGCTACACCTTC.

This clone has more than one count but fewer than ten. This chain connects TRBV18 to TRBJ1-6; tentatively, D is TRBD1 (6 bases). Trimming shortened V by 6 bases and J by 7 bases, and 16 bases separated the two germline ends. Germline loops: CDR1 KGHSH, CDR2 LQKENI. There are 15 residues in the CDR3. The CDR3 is CASSPRDTKNSPLHF. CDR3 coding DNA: TGTGCCAGCTCTCCCCGGGACACCAAGAATTCACCCCTCCACTTT.

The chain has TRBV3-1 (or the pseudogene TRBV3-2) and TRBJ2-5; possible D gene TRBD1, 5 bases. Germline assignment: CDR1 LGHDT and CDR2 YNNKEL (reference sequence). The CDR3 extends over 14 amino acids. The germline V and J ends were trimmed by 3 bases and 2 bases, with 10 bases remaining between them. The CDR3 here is CASSQWAGQETQYF. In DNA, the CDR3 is TGTGCCAGCAGCCAGTGGGCAGGGCAAGAGACCCAGTACTTC.

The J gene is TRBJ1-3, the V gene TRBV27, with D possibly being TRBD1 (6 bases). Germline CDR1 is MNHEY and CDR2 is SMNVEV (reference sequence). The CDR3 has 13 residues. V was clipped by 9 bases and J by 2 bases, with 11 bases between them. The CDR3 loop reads CASKGEPGNTIYF. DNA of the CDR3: TGTGCCAGTAAGGGGGAGCCTGGAAACACCATATATTTT.

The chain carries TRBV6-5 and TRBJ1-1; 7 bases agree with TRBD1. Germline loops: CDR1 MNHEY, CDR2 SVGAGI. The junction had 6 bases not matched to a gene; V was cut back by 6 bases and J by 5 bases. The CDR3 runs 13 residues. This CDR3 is CASSLQGQTEAFF. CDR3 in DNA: TGTGCCAGCAGCCTACAGGGGCAGACTGAAGCTTTCTTT.

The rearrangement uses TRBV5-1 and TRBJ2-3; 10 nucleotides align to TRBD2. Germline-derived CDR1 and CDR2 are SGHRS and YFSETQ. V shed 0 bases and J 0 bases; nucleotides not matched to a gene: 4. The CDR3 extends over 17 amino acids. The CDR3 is CASSLVASGGSTDTQYF. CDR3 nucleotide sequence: TGCGCCAGCAGCTTGGTAGCTAGCGGGGGAAGCACAGATACGCAGTATTTT.

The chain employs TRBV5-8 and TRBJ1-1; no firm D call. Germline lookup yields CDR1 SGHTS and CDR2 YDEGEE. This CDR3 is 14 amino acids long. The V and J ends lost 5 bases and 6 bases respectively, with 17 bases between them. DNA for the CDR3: TGTGCCAGCAGACAAGGGCGTACACGCGCTGAAGCTTTCTTT. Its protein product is CASRQGRTRAEAFF.

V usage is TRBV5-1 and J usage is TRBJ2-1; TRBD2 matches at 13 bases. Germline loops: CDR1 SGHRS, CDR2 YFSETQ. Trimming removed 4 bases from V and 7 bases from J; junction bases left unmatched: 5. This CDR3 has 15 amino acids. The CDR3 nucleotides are TGCGCCAGCAGCCCAGGACTAGCGGGAGTGAATGAGCAGTTCTTC. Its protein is CASSPGLAGVNEQFF.

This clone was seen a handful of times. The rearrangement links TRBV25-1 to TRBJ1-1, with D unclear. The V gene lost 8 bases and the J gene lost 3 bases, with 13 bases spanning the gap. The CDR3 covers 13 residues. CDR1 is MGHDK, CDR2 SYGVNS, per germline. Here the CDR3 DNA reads TGTGCCAGCCGTTTACTTTTAGACACTGAAGCTTTCTTT. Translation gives CASRLLLDTEAFF.